This TCR beta chain was documented in a study of memory CD4+ T cells and cytomegalovirus serostatus (dated by TCRdb to between 2018 and 2021). As for the study more broadly: The cohort included around 35 healthy adults from Belgium, of whom 9 were CMV seropositive and 24 were CMV seronegative. To replicate a published TCR-based CMV serostatus classifier, the researchers sequenced the CD4+ memory TCRbeta repertoires of a Belgian cohort whose cytomegalovirus serostatus was known. Paper-wide results and their limitations: Of over 150 previously reported CMV-associated TCRbeta sequences, approximately 70 appeared in the CD4+ memory repertoires, each in one to five individuals. A median bootstrapped AUC of approximately 0.95 with a 95% CI of 0.76-1.00 was achieved on the Belgian cohort by the original-framework classifier. CMV serostatus prediction reached a median bootstrapped AUC of 0.95 with the original framework and about 0.91 with a US-trained random forest. The results were interpreted as suggesting that the CMV-associated TCR signature is mostly present in the CD4+ memory repertoire. Only CD4+CD45RO+ memory cells were sequenced, unlike the original study, which covered naive and memory CD4+ and CD8+ populations.

V is reduced by 1 base and J by 7 bases, leaving a spacing of 22 bases between them. The germline V gene encodes CDR1 MGHRA and CDR2 YSYEKL. Its CDR3 holds 17 amino acids, cysteine through phenylalanine. CDR3 DNA only is kept here, 51 bases in frame from base 1. Single viable CD3+CD4+CD8-CD45RO+ cells were sorted as memory CD4+ T cells on a FACSAria II. CMV serostatus was assessed using a Roche Elecsys assay, by which serum IgG against CMV pp150, pp28, p38 and p52 was detected. After thawing, total CD4+ T cells were enriched by positive selection with CD4 magnetic microbeads. The samples came from a different study that was designed specifically to examine the CD4+ T cell memory repertoire. Peripheral blood mononuclear cells were isolated and cryopreserved according to standard operating procedures, and serum was kept at -80 degrees C. Staining used CD3-PerCP (BW264/56), CD4-APC (RPA-T4), CD45RO-PE (UCHT1) and CD8-Pacific Orange (3B5) antibodies, with Sytox blue excluding non-viable cells.

The Quick-DNA Microprep Kit was used to extract genomic DNA from the sorted cells. Amplification of TCRbeta DNA was done with the immunoSEQ hsTCRbeta kit, following the protocol from the manufacturer. TCRbeta libraries were sequenced on an Illumina MiSeq instrument. The study's own analysis went as follows. Removing out-of-frame sequences left a few million distinct TCRbeta sequences, an average of around 62,000 per individual. Each individual was scored by the count of 164 previously reported CMV-associated TCRbeta sequences and the total productive distinct TCRbeta count. A beta-binomial model was reimplemented in Python, and random forests from scikit-learn, run with default parameters, were trained on data from the US cohort. Classifier performance on the Belgian cohort was summarized as median AUC with percentile confidence intervals over 10,000 bootstrap iterations. This immuneACCESS table, as held by TCRdb, lists in-frame sequences with V and J called but not all clones. Of the missing ones, under half trace to an unresolved V gene in checked studies; the others have no known cause. D and trimming come from the DNA, and the V and J calls and clone size come from that table. The sample includes about 60,000 clones, with about 78% observed a single time. 0.5% to 0.55% of the sample goes to the ten largest clones.

With respect to this clone: Its antigen is currently not known. Per-base qualities were not stored, and no clone one base away is much larger.

In this chain, TRBV4-1 is recombined with TRBJ1-2, with the D gene uncertain. Sequenced material: memory CD4+ T cells from blood. This clonotype was sampled from an adult in good health and CMV-seronegative. Some clones in this sample may be carry-over from other donors' samples. The sequenced DNA is TGCGCCAGCAGCCAAGTCGGCGGGGTCAGCACTGCTGGTGGCTACACCTTC. Its product reads: CASSQVGGVSTAGGYTF.